Listed below are T cell receptor beta chains from one sample, sequenced in a study of CD8+CD57+ T cells in acquired aplastic anemia. TCRdb independently ran MiXCR on the reads; one entry per CDR3 protein. The data show around 150,000 distinct CDR3 sequences, over 70% seen once. Sample: sorted CD4+, CD8+, or CD8+CD57+ T cells (not recorded which) from PBMCs. The receptors derive from a human donor with aplastic anemia. Each CDR3 is given without its conserved first and last residue.

J gene | V gene | CDR3 protein
TRBJ2-7 | TRBV4-1 | ASSQESAAGGSYEQY
TRBJ2-3 | TRBV10-3 | ATSSSTDTQY
TRBJ1-2 | TRBV7-2 | ASSLFGRDESGYT
TRBJ2-1 | TRBV9 | ASTPGGNEQF
TRBJ2-3 | TRBV20-1 | SANLAGSTDTQY
TRBJ2-5 | TRBV7-9 | ASSTNDREETQY
TRBJ2-1 | TRBV7-6 | ASSPSWSSRDEQF
TRBJ1-6 | TRBV7-3 | ASSSSLTATYNSPLH
TRBJ2-1 | TRBV10-1 | ASSEALAELLYNEQF
TRBJ2-5 | TRBV20-1 | SAIQQETQY
TRBJ2-7 | TRBV10-3 | AISGDGGGAFEQY
TRBJ2-7 | TRBV11-2 | ASSLVFGDTYEQY
TRBJ1-5 | TRBV15 | ATSRSRTNQPQH
TRBJ1-2 | TRBV4-1 | ASSQVEGGTANYGYT
TRBJ2-1 | TRBV7-3 | ASSLMTSGNDEQF
TRBJ2-7 | TRBV2 | ATGPVSYEQY
TRBJ2-2 | TRBV7-9 | APPYGLAGGANTGELF
TRBJ1-1 | TRBV10-3 | AISERGLRSTEAF
TRBJ2-7 | TRBV6-6 | ASKITSGGEQY
TRBJ2-5 | TRBV29-1 | SVRSGSKETQY
TRBJ1-2 | TRBV2 | ASSEQGGLGYGYT
TRBJ2-7 | TRBV24-1 | ATRQGISEQY
TRBJ1-2 | TRBV6-2/TRBV6-3 | ASSAQGIAIYGYT
TRBJ2-6 | TRBV2 | ASSIDRSGANVLT
TRBJ2-5 | TRBV2 | ASNGVTQY
TRBJ2-7 | TRBV6-1 | ASGSGGSYEQY
TRBJ2-3 | TRBV7-3 | ASSLRASGGSGDTQY
TRBJ1-1 | TRBV20-1 | SARDRGGPNTEAF
TRBJ2-7 | TRBV7-8 | ASSPLTGSSYEQY
TRBJ1-2 | TRBV2 | ASSFRGERYGYT
TRBJ1-6 | TRBV7-9 | ASSLAPGQNSPLH
TRBJ2-5 | TRBV6-2/TRBV6-3 | ASSYSMGEGETQY
TRBJ1-1 | TRBV6-4 | ASSDRDDTEAF
TRBJ1-2 | TRBV20-1 | SADLRVRGYGYT
TRBJ2-7 | TRBV29-1 | SSTLRDEQY
TRBJ2-7 | TRBV27 | ASSSGSAYEQY
TRBJ2-2 | TRBV25-1 | ASSEFIGAGELF
TRBJ2-1 | TRBV15 | ATSRDRGRAQLWFDEQF
TRBJ1-1 | TRBV20-1 | SATRQSTEAF
TRBJ2-3 | TRBV15 | ATSKEGGSGTDTQY
TRBJ2-7 | TRBV20-1 | SAHRQGYEQY
TRBJ1-2 | TRBV10-3 | ASSPDSLYGYT
TRBJ2-7 | TRBV20-1 | SASYSSYEQY
TRBJ1-2 | TRBV20-1 | SAIRLGQGDYGYT
TRBJ2-7 | TRBV19 | ASSSRLAEQY
TRBJ2-7 | TRBV7-6 | ASSLGAGGPHEQY
TRBJ1-5 | TRBV2 | ASRGLGLGINQPQH
TRBJ2-7 | TRBV25-1 | ASSDSGQLGHEQY
TRBJ1-1 | TRBV9 | ASSPGWGGLTEAF
TRBJ1-2 | TRBV29-1 | SVVGTGGERFYGYT
TRBJ1-1 | TRBV10-2 | ASRGRDTEAF
TRBJ2-1 | TRBV24-1 | ATSDPSASGPTYREQF
TRBJ1-5 | TRBV25-1 | ASVAGTESLSNQPQH
TRBJ2-7 | TRBV5-6 | ASKQTGVSYEQY
TRBJ1-2 | TRBV7-3 | ASSTTDHRGEGYGYT
TRBJ2-7 | TRBV18 | ASSLAAPYEQY
TRBJ1-1 | TRBV6-4 | ASSAREGWGTEAF
TRBJ2-7 | TRBV5-1 | ASSLITSGGYEQY
TRBJ1-3 | TRBV29-1 | SAGQGMGNTIY